Sequencing of this T cell receptor (beta chain) was carried out in a study of cytomegalovirus exposure and HLA in healthy donors. Points on this clone: Its antigen is as yet unknown.

Overall study results and limits: Excluded: some indistinguishable V segments such as TRBV6-2 and TRBV6-3. A link between a missense DCLRE1C variant and TCR beta V- and J-gene trimming emerged from a later analysis.

PCR primers comprised 60 Vbeta and 13 Jbeta primers. Clones were read by immunoSEQ multiplex PCR, and TCRdb kept only the in-frame ones, dropping some. In total, the table holds roughly 62,000 clones. J gave up 4 bases and V 0 bases, and 0 bases lay outside the gene matches. Germline-derived CDR1 and CDR2 are MRHNA and SNTAGT. The CDR3 spans 15 residues. The chain joins TRBV6-4 to TRBJ2-3, with 11 bases lining up with TRBD2. Source material: PBMCs. This sequence originates from a woman aged 18 to 35 in good health and CMV-seronegative. CDR3 coding DNA: TGTGCCAGCAGTGACTCTAGCGGGGGGGCAGATACGCAGTATTTT. It specifies CASSDSSGGADTQYF.